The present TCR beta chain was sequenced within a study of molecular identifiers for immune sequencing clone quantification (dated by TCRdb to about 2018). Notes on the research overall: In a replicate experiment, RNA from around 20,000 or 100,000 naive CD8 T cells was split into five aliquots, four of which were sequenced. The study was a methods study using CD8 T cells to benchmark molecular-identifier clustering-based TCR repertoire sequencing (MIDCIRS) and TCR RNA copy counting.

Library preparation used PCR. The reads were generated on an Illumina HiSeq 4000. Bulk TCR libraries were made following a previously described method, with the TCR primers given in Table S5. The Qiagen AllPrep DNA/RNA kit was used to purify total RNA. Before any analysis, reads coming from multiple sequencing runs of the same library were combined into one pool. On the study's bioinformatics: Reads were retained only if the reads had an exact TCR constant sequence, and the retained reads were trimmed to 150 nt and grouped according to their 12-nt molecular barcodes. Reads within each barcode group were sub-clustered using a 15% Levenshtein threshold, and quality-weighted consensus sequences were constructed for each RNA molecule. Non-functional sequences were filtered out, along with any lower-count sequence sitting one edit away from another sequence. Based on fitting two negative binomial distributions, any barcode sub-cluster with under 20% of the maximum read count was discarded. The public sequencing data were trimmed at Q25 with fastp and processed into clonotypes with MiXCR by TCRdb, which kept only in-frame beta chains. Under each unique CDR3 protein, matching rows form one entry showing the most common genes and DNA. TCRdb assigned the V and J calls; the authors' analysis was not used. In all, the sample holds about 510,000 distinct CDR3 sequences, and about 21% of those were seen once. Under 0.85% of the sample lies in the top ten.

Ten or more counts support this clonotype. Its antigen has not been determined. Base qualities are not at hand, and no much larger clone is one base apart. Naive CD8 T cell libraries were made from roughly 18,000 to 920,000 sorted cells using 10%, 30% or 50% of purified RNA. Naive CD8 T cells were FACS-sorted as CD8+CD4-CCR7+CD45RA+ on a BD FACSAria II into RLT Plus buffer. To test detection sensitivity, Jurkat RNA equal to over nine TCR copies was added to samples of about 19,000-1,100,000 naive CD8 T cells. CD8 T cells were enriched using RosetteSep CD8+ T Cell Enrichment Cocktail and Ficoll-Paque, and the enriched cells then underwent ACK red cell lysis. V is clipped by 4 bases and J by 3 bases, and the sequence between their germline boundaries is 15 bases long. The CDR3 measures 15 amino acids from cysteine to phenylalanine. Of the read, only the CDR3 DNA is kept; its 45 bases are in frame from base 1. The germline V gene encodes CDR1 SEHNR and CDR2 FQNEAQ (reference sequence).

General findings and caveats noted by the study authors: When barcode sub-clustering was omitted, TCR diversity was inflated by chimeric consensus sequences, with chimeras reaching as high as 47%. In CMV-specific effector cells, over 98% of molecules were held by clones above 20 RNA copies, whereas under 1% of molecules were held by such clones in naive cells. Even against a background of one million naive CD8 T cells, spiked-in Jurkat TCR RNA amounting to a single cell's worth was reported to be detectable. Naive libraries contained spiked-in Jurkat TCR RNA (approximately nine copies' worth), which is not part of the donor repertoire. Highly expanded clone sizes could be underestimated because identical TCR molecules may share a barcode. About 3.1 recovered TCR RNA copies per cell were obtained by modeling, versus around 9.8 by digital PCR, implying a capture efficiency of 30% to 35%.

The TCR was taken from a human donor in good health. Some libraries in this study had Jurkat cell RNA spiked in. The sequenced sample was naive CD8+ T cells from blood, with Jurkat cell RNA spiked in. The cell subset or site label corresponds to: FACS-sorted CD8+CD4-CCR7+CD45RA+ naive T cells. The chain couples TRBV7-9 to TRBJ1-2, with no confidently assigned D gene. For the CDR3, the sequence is CASSSTTEADYGYTF. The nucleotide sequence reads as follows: TGTGCCAGCAGCTCAACGACTGAGGCCGACTATGGCTACACCTTC.